Listed here are 23 T cell receptor beta chains from one sample, sequenced in a study of cytomegalovirus exposure and HLA in healthy donors. The PCR employed 60 Vbeta primers together with 13 Jbeta primers. TCRdb keeps only in-frame clones here, not all; method: immunoSEQ multiplex PCR. The sample table includes approximately 120,000 clones. Sequenced: PBMCs. The receptors derive from a man in his thirties or forties in good health and CMV-seronegative.

This chain connects TRBV10-3 to TRBJ1-1; TRBD1 matches 9 bases. The V gene's germline CDR1 is ENHRY and CDR2 SYGVKD. Unmatched junction bases numbered 3, after V lost 6 bases and J lost 4 bases. This CDR3 is 13 amino acids long. The CDR3, as DNA: TGTGCCATCAGCCGACAGGGGGGCACTGAAGCTTTCTTT. Protein: CAISRQGGTEAFF.

The genes are TRBV19 and TRBJ2-3; D is uncertain. This CDR3 spans 13 amino acids. The germline V gene has CDR1 LNHDA and CDR2 SQIVND (reference sequence). Deletions cut 3 bases from V and 3 bases from J, with 7 bases between. CDR3 nucleotides: TGTGCCAGTAGTATCGCAGGAACAGATACGCAGTATTTT. Its translation: CASSIAGTDTQYF. The full variable domain, its missing parts supplied by reference TRBV19 and TRBJ2-3, is DGGITQSPKYLFRKEGQNVTLSCEQNLNHDAMYWYRQDPGQGLRLIYYSQIVNDFQKGDIAEGYSVSREKKESFPLTVTSAQKNPTAFYLCASSIAGTDTQYFGPGTRLTVL.

A remark on this clone: At the DNA level, this CDR3 is encoded by other sequences in the same sample as well. The rearrangement joins TRBV30 to TRBJ1-5; possible D gene TRBD1, 5 bases. The germline V gene has CDR1 GTSNPN and CDR2 SVGIG (reference sequence). With 3 bases removed from V and 7 bases from J, the gap between germline ends came to 13 bases. The CDR3 covers 13 residues. The DNA of the CDR3 is TGTGCCTGGAGCCCCGGGGGGGGACAGCCCCAGCATTTT. Its translation is CAWSPGGGQPQHF.

The chain links TRBV11-2 to TRBJ1-2; D call uncertain. The germline V gene has CDR1 SGHAT and CDR2 FQNNGV. This CDR3 comprises 14 residues. With 3 bases removed from V and 1 base from J, the gap between germline ends came to 9 bases. CDR3 coding DNA: TGTGCCAGCAGCTTTGACGGGAGTAACTATGGCTACACCTTC. Translation gives CASSFDGSNYGYTF.

The chain is built from TRBV15 and TRBJ2-1, with D perhaps matching TRBD1 (6 bases). The CDR3 runs 15 residues. Trimming removed 5 bases at V and 4 bases at J, with 15 bases between. Germline-derived CDR1 and CDR2 are LNHNV and YYDKDF (reference sequence). CDR3 sequence reads: CATSRDNYPYNEQFF. In DNA form, the CDR3 reads TGTGCCACCAGCCGGGACAACTACCCTTACAATGAGCAGTTCTTC. The whole variable domain, filled in from reference TRBV15 and TRBJ2-1, reads DAMVIQNPRYQVTQFGKPVTLSCSQTLNHNVMYWYQQKSSQAPKLLFHYYDKDFNNEADTPDNFQSRRPNTSFCFLDIRSPGLGDTAMYLCATSRDNYPYNEQFFGPGTRLTVL.

The gene calls are TRBV5-1 and TRBJ2-5; possibly TRBD2 for D (6 bases). The CDR3 is 13 residues long. Trimming shortened V by 5 bases and J by 4 bases, and 12 bases separated the two germline ends. CDR1 is SGHRS, CDR2 YFSETQ, per germline. Here the CDR3 reads CASRLGGSETQYF. In DNA, the CDR3 is TGCGCCAGCAGACTTGGAGGGTCAGAGACCCAGTACTTC.

The chain carries TRBV11-2 and TRBJ2-4, with D uncertain. V shed 0 bases and J shed 3 bases, with 9 bases lying between them. The CDR3 covers 15 residues. Germline CDR1 and CDR2: SGHAT and FQNNGV. The CDR3 loop reads CASSLEVTGKNIQYF. DNA of the CDR3: TGTGCCAGCAGCTTAGAGGTCACTGGCAAAAACATTCAGTACTTC. The full variable domain, in which reference TRBV11-2 and TRBJ2-4 provide the parts outside the CDR3, is EAGVAQSPRYKIIEKRQSVAFWCNPISGHATLYWYQQILGQGPKLLIQFQNNGVVDDSQLPKDRFSAERLKGVDSTLKIQPAKLEDSAVYLCASSLEVTGKNIQYFGAGTRLSVL.

The rearrangement joins TRBV10-3 to TRBJ1-2; unclear D gene. Germline CDR1 is ENHRY and CDR2 is SYGVKD. The V end was cut by 3 bases, the J end by 5 bases, with 13 bases between. The CDR3 spans 14 residues. The CDR3 coding sequence is TGTGCCATCAGTGACCAGGCAAGGTTTTATGGCTACACCTTC. It specifies CAISDQARFYGYTF.

The chain links TRBV7-9 to TRBJ2-3; D not certain. Germline CDR1 SEHNR, CDR2 FQNEAQ (reference sequence). This CDR3 comprises 14 residues. Trimming pared 1 base from V and 1 base from J, leaving 6 bases between. Here the CDR3 DNA reads TGTGCCAGCAGCTTAGACCGAGGCACAGATACGCAGTATTTT. Protein: CASSLDRGTDTQYF.

The genes are TRBV11-2 and TRBJ1-2; a weak D match, TRBD1 (6 bases). The CDR3 loop spans 14 amino acids. The germline V gene encodes CDR1 SGHAT and CDR2 FQNNGV. Trimming removed 5 bases from V and 4 bases from J, with 14 bases in between. As DNA, the CDR3 is TGTGCCAGCAGCCCGGGGGGGGGCGGCTATGGCTACACCTTC. Translation gives CASSPGGGGYGYTF.

The V and J genes are TRBV27 and TRBJ2-3; 9 bases line up with TRBD2. CDR1 and CDR2 (germline): MNHEY, SMNVEV (reference sequence). CDR3 length: 14 amino acids. V lost 5 bases to trimming and J lost 4 bases; unmatched junction nucleotides: 4. CDR3 sequence (DNA): TGTGCCAGCAGTCTTAGCGGGAGCGCAGATACGCAGTATTTT. It yields the protein CASSLSGSADTQYF.

The V gene is TRBV6-1, the J gene TRBJ2-1; 9 positions match TRBD2. J was trimmed by 10 bases and V by 1 base; bases with no gene match: 14. The length of the CDR3 is 17 residues. Germline CDR1 MNHNS, CDR2 SASEGT. DNA for the CDR3: TGTGCCAGCAGTGAAGTGCGAGGTCTAGCGGGGACTCTGGAGCAGTTCTTC. It codes for CASSEVRGLAGTLEQFF.

The J gene is TRBJ2-3, the V gene TRBV5-6, with D tentatively TRBD2 (6 bases). Trimming shortened V by 6 bases and J by 3 bases, and 14 bases separated the two germline ends. This CDR3 comprises 14 residues. CDR1 is SGHDT and CDR2 is YYEEEE in the germline V gene. CDR3 bases: TGTGCCAGCACCCCCTGGGGGGAGACAGATACGCAGTATTTT. This gives the protein CASTPWGETDTQYF.

The chain combines TRBV19 with TRBJ2-7; 8 bases align to TRBD2. The CDR3 runs 19 residues. With V trimmed by 1 base and J by 4 bases, 18 bases remained unmatched. The V gene's germline CDR1 is LNHDA and CDR2 SQIVND (reference sequence). The chain's CDR3 is CASSIAGAPGAGVLYEQYF. CDR3 in DNA: TGTGCCAGTAGTATAGCCGGGGCGCCCGGAGCGGGAGTTCTTTACGAGCAGTACTTC.

V gene TRBV30 combines with J gene TRBJ2-2; 10 bases align to TRBD1. V was pared by 1 base and J by 4 bases, with 0 bases of the junction left unmatched. In germline, CDR1 is GTSNPN, CDR2 SVGIG (reference sequence). The CDR3 runs 14 residues. CDR3 amino acids: CAWSGTGGTGELFF. The CDR3 DNA reads TGTGCCTGGAGTGGGACAGGGGGCACCGGGGAGCTGTTTTTT. The variable domain in full, completed from reference TRBV30 and TRBJ2-2, reads SQTIHQWPATLVQPVGSPLSLECTVEGTSNPNLYWYRQAAGRGLQLLFYSVGIGQISSEVPQNLSASRPQDRQFILSSKKLLLSDSGFYLCAWSGTGGTGELFFGEGSRLTVL.

The rearrangement links TRBV7-6 to TRBJ2-1; 11 positions agree with TRBD2. V lost 2 bases to trimming and J lost 7 bases; unmatched junction nucleotides: 4. The CDR3 covers 15 residues. The germline CDR1 and CDR2 sequences are SGHVS and FNYEAQ. For the CDR3, the DNA is TGTGCCAGCAGCTTAAGGCTAGCGGGAGGTAATGAGCAGTTCTTC. Protein: CASSLRLAGGNEQFF. Drawing the rest from reference TRBV7-6 and TRBJ2-1, the complete variable domain is GAGVSQSPRYKVTKRGQDVALRCDPISGHVSLYWYRQALGQGPEFLTYFNYEAQQDKSGLPNDRFSAERPEGSISTLTIQRTEQRDSAMYRCASSLRLAGGNEQFFGPGTRLTVL.

The chain links TRBV7-8 to TRBJ1-2; D might be TRBD1 (6 bases). Germline CDR1 reads SGHVS; CDR2 reads FQNEAQ. The CDR3 spans 13 residues. V was clipped by 7 bases and J by 0 bases, with 9 bases between them. The CDR3 here is CASTQGTNYGYTF. DNA of the CDR3: TGTGCCAGCACCCAGGGGACTAACTATGGCTACACCTTC. The full variable domain, in which reference TRBV7-8 and TRBJ1-2 provide the parts outside the CDR3, is GAGVSQSPRYKVAKRGQDVALRCDPISGHVSLFWYQQALGQGPEFLTYFQNEAQLDKSGLPSDRFFAERPEGSVSTLKIQRTQQEDSAVYLCASTQGTNYGYTFGSGTRLTVV.

V gene TRBV18 combines with J gene TRBJ1-1; D unclear. Germline V gene data show CDR1 as KGHSH and CDR2 as LQKENI. V was shortened by 3 bases and J by 0 bases, with 5 bases between the two germline ends. This CDR3 contains 13 residues. CDR3: CASSPDMNTEAFF. The CDR3 coding sequence is TGTGCCAGCTCACCCGACATGAACACTGAAGCTTTCTTT.

V gene TRBV11-1 combines with J gene TRBJ1-2, with 9 positions matching TRBD1. CDR3 size: 13 residues. Germline-derived CDR1 and CDR2 are SGHAT and FQDESV (reference sequence). The V and J ends lost 5 bases and 7 bases, in that order; junction bases with no gene match: 5. This chain's CDR3 is CASSPGTGLGYTF. The CDR3 region has the DNA TGTGCCAGCAGCCCGGGGACAGGGCTTGGCTACACCTTC.

The chain uses TRBV5-4 and TRBJ2-1; 10 bases map to TRBD2. The CDR3 extends over 15 amino acids. Germline lookup yields CDR1 SGHNT and CDR2 YYREEE (reference sequence). The trim removed 4 bases at V and 5 bases at J, leaving 6 bases unmatched. CDR3 sequence: CASSPMSGRDNEQFF. CDR3 DNA: TGTGCCAGCAGCCCCATGAGCGGGAGGGACAATGAGCAGTTCTTC.

The J gene is TRBJ2-7, the V gene TRBV2, with 13 bases aligning to TRBD2. The ends lost 0 bases at V and 6 bases at J; junction bases unmatched: 5. Germline CDR1 is SNHLY and CDR2 is FYNNEI. This CDR3 has 16 amino acids. CDR3 DNA sequence: TGTGCCAGCAGTGAAGCGCGAGGACTAGCGGGAGCCGAGCAGTACTTC. Amino acid sequence: CASSEARGLAGAEQYF.

The DNA for the CDR3 is TGCGCCAGCAGCCAATCTAGGGAGACCGGGGAGCTGTTTTTT. Translated, it gives CASSQSRETGELFF. The chain is built from TRBV4-3 and TRBJ2-2, with D perhaps TRBD2 (5 bases). The CDR3 runs to 14 residues. Trimming left V 2 bases short and J 5 bases short, with 9 bases between. Germline CDR1 reads LGHNA; CDR2 reads YSLEER.

V gene TRBV14 combines with J gene TRBJ1-4; TRBD1 matches 7 bases. Germline lookup yields CDR1 SGHDN and CDR2 FVKESK. V lost 2 bases to trimming and J lost 8 bases; unmatched junction nucleotides: 8. The CDR3 spans 15 residues. This CDR3 reads CASSQRQGLGEKLFF. DNA for the CDR3: TGTGCCAGCAGCCAACGACAGGGACTGGGGGAAAAACTGTTTTTT. Full variable domain (missing parts from reference TRBV14 and TRBJ1-4): EAGVTQFPSHSVIEKGQTVTLRCDPISGHDNLYWYRRVMGKEIKFLLHFVKESKQDESGMPNNRFLAERTGGTYSTLKVQPAELEDSGVYFCASSQRQGLGEKLFFGSGTQLSVL.